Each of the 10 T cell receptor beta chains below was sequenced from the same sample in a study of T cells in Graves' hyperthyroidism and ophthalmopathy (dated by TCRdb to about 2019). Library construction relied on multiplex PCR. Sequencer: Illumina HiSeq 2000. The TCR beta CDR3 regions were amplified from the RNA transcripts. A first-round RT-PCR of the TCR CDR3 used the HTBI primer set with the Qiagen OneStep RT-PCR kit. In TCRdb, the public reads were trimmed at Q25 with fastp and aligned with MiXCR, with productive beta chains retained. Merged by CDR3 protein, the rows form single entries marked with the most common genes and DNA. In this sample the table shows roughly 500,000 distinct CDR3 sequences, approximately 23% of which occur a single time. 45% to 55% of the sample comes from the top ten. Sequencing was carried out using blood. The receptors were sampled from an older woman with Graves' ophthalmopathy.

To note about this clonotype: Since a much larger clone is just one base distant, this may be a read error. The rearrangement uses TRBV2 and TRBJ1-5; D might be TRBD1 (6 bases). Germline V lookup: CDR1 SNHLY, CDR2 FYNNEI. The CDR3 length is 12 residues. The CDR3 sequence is CAGSSGDQPQHF. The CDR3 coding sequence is TGTGCCGGCAGTTCAGGGGATCAGCCCCAGCATTTT.

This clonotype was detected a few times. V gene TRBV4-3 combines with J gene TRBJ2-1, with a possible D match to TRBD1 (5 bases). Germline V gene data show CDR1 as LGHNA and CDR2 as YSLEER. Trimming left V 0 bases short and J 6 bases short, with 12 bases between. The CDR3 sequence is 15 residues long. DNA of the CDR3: TGCGCCAGCAGCCAAGATCTAGGGGCCAGCAATGAGCAGTTCTTC. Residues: CASSQDLGASNEQFF.

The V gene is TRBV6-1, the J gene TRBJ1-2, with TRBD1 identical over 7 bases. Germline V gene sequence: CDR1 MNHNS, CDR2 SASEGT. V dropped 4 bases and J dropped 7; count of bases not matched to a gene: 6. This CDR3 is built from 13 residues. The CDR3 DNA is TGTGCCAGCAGTGCACAGGGGAGTGGTGGCTACACCTTC. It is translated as CASSAQGSGGYTF.

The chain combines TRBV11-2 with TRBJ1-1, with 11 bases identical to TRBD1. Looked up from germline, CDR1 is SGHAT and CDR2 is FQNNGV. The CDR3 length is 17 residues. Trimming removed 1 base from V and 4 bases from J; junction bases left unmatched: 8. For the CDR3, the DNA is TGTGCCAGCAGCTTAGCCACCGGACAGGGGGCGAGCACTGAAGCTTTCTTT. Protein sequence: CASSLATGQGASTEAFF.

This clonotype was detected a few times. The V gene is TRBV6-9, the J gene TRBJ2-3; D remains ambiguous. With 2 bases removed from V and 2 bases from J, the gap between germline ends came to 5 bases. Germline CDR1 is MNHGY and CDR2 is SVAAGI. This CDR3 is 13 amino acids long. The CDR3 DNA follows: TGTGCCAGCAGTTATCTTAACACAGATACGCAGTATTTT. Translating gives CASSYLNTDTQYF.

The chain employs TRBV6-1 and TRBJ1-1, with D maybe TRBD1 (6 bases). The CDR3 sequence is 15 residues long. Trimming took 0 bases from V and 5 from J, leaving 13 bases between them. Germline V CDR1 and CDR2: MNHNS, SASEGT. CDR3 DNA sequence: TGTGCCAGCAGTGAAGCAGGGGGATATGGTACTGAAGCTTTCTTT. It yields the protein CASSEAGGYGTEAFF.

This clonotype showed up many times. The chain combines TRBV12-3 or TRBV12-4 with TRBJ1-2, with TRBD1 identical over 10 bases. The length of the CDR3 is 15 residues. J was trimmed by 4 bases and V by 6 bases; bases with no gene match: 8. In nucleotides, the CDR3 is TGTGCCAGCAGCTTATCCGGGACAGGGGTCTATGGCTACACCTTC. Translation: CASSLSGTGVYGYTF.

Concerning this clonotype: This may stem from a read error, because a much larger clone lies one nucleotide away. In DNA form, the CDR3 reads TGTGCCAGCAGTTTATCGACCCAGGGGGGGGATGGCTACACCTTC. Its protein is CASSLSTQGGDGYTF. The rearrangement joins TRBV12-3 or TRBV12-4 to TRBJ1-2, with 7 bases matching TRBD1. The CDR3 is 15 residues long. After removal of 2 bases from V and 6 bases from J, the junction contained 9 bases not matched to a gene.

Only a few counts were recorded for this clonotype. CDR3 DNA sequence: TGCAGTGCTAATAACAGGGGCGGAGAGCAGTACTTC. Translation gives CSANNRGGEQYF. This rearrangement joins TRBV20-1 to TRBJ2-7; TRBD1 aligns across 7 bases. Trimming cost V 4 bases and J 7 bases; bases outside gene matches: 7. The CDR3 spans 12 residues. CDR1 DFQATT and CDR2 SNEGSKA come from the germline V gene (reference sequence).

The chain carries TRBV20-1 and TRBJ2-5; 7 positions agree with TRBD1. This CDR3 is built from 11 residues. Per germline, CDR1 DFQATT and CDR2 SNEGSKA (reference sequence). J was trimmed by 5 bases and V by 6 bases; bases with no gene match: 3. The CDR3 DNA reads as TGCAGTGCCTCACAGGGGGAGACCCAGTACTTC. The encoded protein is CSASQGETQYF.